This record covers a single TCR beta chain. The sample belongs to a study of Ad26.COV2.S vaccination and SARS-CoV-2 variants. V lost 0 bases and J 6 bases, leaving 8 bases between the germline ends. Germline V gene data show CDR1 as SEHNR and CDR2 as FQNEAQ (reference sequence). The CDR3 loop spans 14 amino acids. Treatment: 15 to 20 received Ad26.COV2.S at low or high dose, single or two shots; five or six received placebo; per-sample allocation not given. Sampling occurred on day 63 after the first vaccine or placebo injection. The administered vaccine (an Ad26 vector) expressed Wuhan-strain SARS-CoV-2 spike. Some clones are missing from TCRdb's copy, which holds only in-frame ones; the method was immunoSEQ multiplex PCR. The profile shows 510,000 or so clones, around nine tenths of them singletons.

The gene calls are TRBV7-9 and TRBJ2-2; possible D gene TRBD2, 5 bases. This sequence was found in a person aged 18 to 65 who received the Ad26.COV2.S COVID-19 vaccine or a placebo. The source material was peripheral blood, sampled in a trial of Ad26.COV2.S vaccine versus placebo. CDR3 bases: TGTGCCAGCAGCTTAGCGGGAGCCGCCGGGGAGCTGTTTTTT. Translating it yields CASSLAGAAGELFF.